This T cell receptor beta chain was sequenced in a study of graft-versus-host responses after intestinal transplantation. Study in general: All of the recipients had induction that used anti-thymocyte globulin, then tacrolimus and steroids for two to four years.

Sequencing used immunoSEQ multiplex PCR; TCRdb keeps in-frame clones, though not all of them. The table has tens of thousands of clones, about 90% seen once. Comments on this clone: No antigen is known for it.

V lost 1 base, J lost 6 bases, and 15 bases lay in between. The CDR3 extends over 15 amino acids. Germline lookup yields CDR1 LGHNA and CDR2 YNFKEQ. This clonotype originated in a human donor who received an intestinal transplant. The specimen comprised unstimulated CD8+ T cells sorted from spleen or lymph node cells, sampled before intestinal transplant. The chain uses TRBV4-2 and TRBJ1-2, with D tentatively TRBD1 (5 bases). CDR3 bases: TGTGCCAGCAGCCAAGTACAGTCGGGGGTCGATGGCTACACCTTC. Residues: CASSQVQSGVDGYTF.